Listed here is a single T cell receptor (beta chain). This specimen comes from a study of blood T cell repertoires in COVID-19. Study information: Some COVID-19 samples were acute and others convalescent; all came from the United States, Italy and Spain. T cells, B-cell-depleted T cells, or PBMCs provided the cDNA or gDNA that served as material.

The V end was cut by 3 bases, the J end by 2 bases, with 5 bases between. The CDR3 runs 13 residues. In the authors' workflow: Using reference gene primer amplification, nucleated cell counts were estimated. This table comes from immunoSEQ multiplex PCR, and its TCRdb copy is limited to in-frame clones, with some not included. V and J calls and clone size follow that table, whereas D and trimming were derived from the DNA. This sample yields tens of thousands of clones, of which 70% to 80% are seen a single time; approximately 25% belongs to the top ten. The V gene is TRBV12-3 or TRBV12-4, the J gene TRBJ1-5; no firm D call. Sequenced input: peripheral blood. The receptor was derived from a human donor in a cohort sampled during active COVID-19. This CDR3 is CASSFSGNQPQHF. CDR3 sequence (DNA): TGTGCCAGCAGTTTTTCGGGCAATCAGCCCCAGCATTTT.